The 9 T cell receptor beta chains in this list originate from one sample, sequenced in a study of neoadjuvant anti-PD-1 for oral cavity cancer. TCRdb keeps only in-frame clones here, not all; method: immunoSEQ multiplex PCR. This table has about 14,000 clones, roughly 70% appearing once. Documented time point: after neoadjuvant nivolumab, at surgical resection. The specimen was PBMCs, collected after nivolumab (anti-PD-1) treatment. The receptors were gathered from a person aged 40 to 85 with oral cavity squamous cell carcinoma.

The gene calls are TRBV7-9 and TRBJ1-1; D call uncertain. CDR1 is SEHNR and CDR2 is FQNEAQ in the germline V gene (reference sequence). The CDR3 runs 16 residues. Trimming left V 2 bases short and J 1 base short, with 14 bases between. The CDR3 sequence is CASSLNRWEGNTEAFF. CDR3 nucleotide sequence: TGTGCCAGCAGCTTAAATCGATGGGAGGGGAACACTGAAGCTTTCTTT.

The chain links TRBV5-8 to TRBJ2-1; TRBD1 matches at 9 bases. Trimming removed 4 bases from V and 4 bases from J; junction bases left unmatched: 6. Per germline, CDR1 SGHTS and CDR2 YDEGEE. CDR3 length: 15 residues. CDR3 DNA: TGTGCCAGCAGCAAAACAGGGGGCATGTACAATGAGCAGTTCTTC. Translating gives CASSKTGGMYNEQFF.

The V and J genes are TRBV6-5 and TRBJ2-3; unclear D gene. In germline, CDR1 is MNHEY, CDR2 SVGAGI. This CDR3 spans 15 amino acids. The V gene lost 6 bases and the J gene lost 0 bases, with 13 bases spanning the gap. The CDR3 is CASRPQISSTDTQYF. CDR3 in DNA: TGTGCCAGCAGACCACAGATATCTAGCACAGATACGCAGTATTTT.

In DNA form, the CDR3 reads TGTGCCAGCAGTTTACGACTCGGGAGGGTAGGCAATGAGCAGTTCTTC. This encodes CASSLRLGRVGNEQFF. V usage is TRBV27 and J usage is TRBJ2-1, with TRBD2 matching 8 bases. CDR1 is MNHEY, CDR2 SMNVEV, per germline (reference sequence). With 2 bases clipped from V and 6 bases from J, the junction kept 9 bases outside the gene matches. The CDR3 runs 16 residues.

This sequence joins TRBV6-5 and TRBJ1-1, with D unclear. CDR3 size: 16 residues. V shed 0 bases and J shed 3 bases, with 14 bases lying between them. The V gene's germline CDR1 is MNHEY and CDR2 SVGAGI. The CDR3 coding sequence is TGTGCCAGCAGTTACTCGACCGTAGCGGGGTACACTGAAGCTTTCTTT. It specifies CASSYSTVAGYTEAFF.

The CDR3 DNA sequence: TGTGCCAGCAGTGGGGGACTAGCGGAGAACACCGGGGAGCTGTTTTTT. This encodes CASSGGLAENTGELFF. This sequence joins TRBV6-1 and TRBJ2-2; 11 positions match TRBD2. Germline V CDR1 and CDR2: MNHNS, SASEGT. J was trimmed by 1 base and V by 4 bases; bases with no gene match: 2. This CDR3 contains 16 residues.

V gene TRBV4-2 combines with J gene TRBJ1-6; D is unclear. Germline CDR1 and CDR2: LGHNA and YNFKEQ. V was trimmed by 0 bases and J by 9 bases, leaving 3 bases between them. The CDR3 sequence is 12 residues long. CDR3 bases: TGTGCCAGCAGCCAAGAGGTTTCACCCCTCCACTTT. Amino acid sequence: CASSQEVSPLHF.

This clone showed up just a few times. The chain has TRBV5-1 and TRBJ1-1; D possibly corresponds to TRBD1 (5 bases). V lost 10 bases, J lost 0 bases, and 13 bases lay in between. The germline V gene encodes CDR1 SGHRS and CDR2 YFSETQ. CDR3 size: 13 residues. The CDR3 DNA reads TGCGCCGGACGGACGGACATGAACACTGAAGCTTTCTTT. This sequence encodes CAGRTDMNTEAFF.

The rearrangement links TRBV5-1 to TRBJ2-7; D is possibly TRBD1 or TRBD2 (5 bases each). This CDR3 is 13 amino acids long. With 4 bases removed from V and 0 bases from J, the gap between germline ends came to 8 bases. Germline V gene lookup returns CDR1 SGHRS and CDR2 YFSETQ. The CDR3 is CASSEGSSYEQYF. DNA of the CDR3: TGCGCCAGCAGCGAGGGGAGCTCCTACGAGCAGTACTTC.